The 28 T cell receptor beta chains below were found in one sample sequenced in a study of T-cell memory formation after mild COVID-19. Using its own MiXCR run on the 5' RACE reads, TCRdb lists one record per CDR3 protein. The profile shows about 350,000 distinct CDR3 sequences, over 13% of them singletons. The sample comprised PBMCs or a T cell subset sorted from them (not recorded which). These receptors were taken from a man aged 18-30 years who had mild COVID-19 (a few samples of this study predate the infection). Cell type and time point are not known.

The table lists this clonotype with a few counts. V usage is TRBV5-1 and J usage is TRBJ2-2, with D possibly TRBD2 on 7 matching bases. Germline lookup yields CDR1 SGHRS and CDR2 YFSETQ. The CDR3 has 16 residues. V lost 4 bases and J 1 base, leaving 14 bases between the germline ends. CDR3 sequence reads: CASSLDGGQNTGELFF. The CDR3 DNA reads TGCGCCAGCAGCCTGGACGGGGGGCAGAACACCGGGGAGCTGTTTTTT.

This chain links TRBV4-1 with TRBJ2-3; no definite D call. This CDR3 comprises 15 residues. The germline V and J ends were trimmed by 1 base and 7 bases, with 15 bases remaining between them. Germline assignment: CDR1 MGHRA and CDR2 YSYEKL. CDR3 protein: CASSQGLYVGNTQYF. In nucleotides, the CDR3 is TGCGCCAGCAGCCAAGGGCTTTACGTCGGAAATACGCAGTATTTT.

Here the CDR3 DNA reads TGCGCCAGCAGCCGAGTCCCCGGTTCCATTTCGGGTGAGCAGTTCTTC. Translation gives CASSRVPGSISGEQFF. The chain combines TRBV5-1 with TRBJ2-1; unclear D gene. The CDR3 sequence is 16 residues long. From germline, CDR1 is SGHRS and CDR2 YFSETQ. Trimming took 4 bases from V and 9 from J, leaving 23 bases between them.

This clonotype has more than one count but fewer than ten. This rearrangement joins TRBV7-3 to TRBJ2-7, with D possibly matching TRBD2 (5 bases). CDR3 length equals 13 residues. Germline V gene sequence: CDR1 SGHTA, CDR2 FQGTGA. V was cut by 2 bases and J by 5 bases, with 10 bases left in between. CDR3 DNA: TGTGCCAGCAGCTTAGGAGAGGGCCACGAGCAGTACTTC. Its translation is CASSLGEGHEQYF.

This clonotype was recorded a few times. The chain employs TRBV7-9 and TRBJ2-3, with 7 bases fitting TRBD2. There are 16 residues in the CDR3. Germline lookup yields CDR1 SEHNR and CDR2 FQNEAQ (reference sequence). The V segment lost 5 bases and the J segment 4 bases; nucleotides outside the gene matches: 12. As DNA, the CDR3 is TGTGCCAGCAGCCTCCCGGGGGGACCATCCGCAGATACGCAGTATTTT. It encodes CASSLPGGPSADTQYF.

This clonotype appeared a few times. This sequence joins TRBV6-5 and TRBJ2-3; a possible D gene is TRBD1 (6 bases). The V gene's germline CDR1 is MNHEY and CDR2 SVGAGI. The V end was cut by 2 bases, the J end by 5 bases, with 14 bases between. The CDR3 runs to 15 residues. CDR3: CASSYTALQGDTQYF. The CDR3 DNA reads TGTGCCAGCAGTTACACGGCACTACAGGGAGATACGCAGTATTTT.

This clonotype was observed a handful of times. The chain combines TRBV15 with TRBJ1-2; 10 nucleotides line up with TRBD1. Per germline, CDR1 LNHNV and CDR2 YYDKDF (reference sequence). The CDR3 loop spans 13 amino acids. V lost 8 bases, J lost 4 bases, and 4 bases stayed unmatched. CDR3 protein: CATGQGETYGYTF. The CDR3 region has the DNA TGTGCCACCGGACAGGGGGAGACCTATGGCTACACCTTC. Supplemented by reference TRBV15 and TRBJ1-2, the full variable domain reads DAMVIQNPRYQVTQFGKPVTLSCSQTLNHNVMYWYQQKSSQAPKLLFHYYDKDFNNEADTPDNFQSRRPNTSFCFLDIRSPGLGDTAMYLCATGQGETYGYTFGSGTRLTVV.

On this clonotype: One end of the junction is discordant with germline, which a read error may explain. The CDR3 is CCATGTSGYNEQFF. CDR3 sequence (DNA): TGCTGTGCCACCGGGACTAGCGGGTACAATGAGCAGTTCTTC. V and J are TRBV20-1 and TRBJ2-1, with 12 bases identical to TRBD2. CDR1 is DFQATT and CDR2 is SNEGSKA in the germline V gene (reference sequence). This CDR3 is 14 amino acids long.

This clonotype was detected only a few times. CDR3 region: CASSLDVAGSQPQHF. DNA of the CDR3: TGTGCCAGCAGTTTAGATGTGGCAGGGAGTCAGCCCCAGCATTTT. The J gene is TRBJ1-5, the V gene TRBV12-3 or TRBV12-4, with D possibly being TRBD1 (5 bases). CDR3 size: 15 residues. Trimming pared 1 base from V and 6 bases from J, leaving 13 bases between.

This clonotype appeared a few times. This chain joins TRBV11-2 and TRBJ2-2, with TRBD2 as a possible D gene (5 bases). This CDR3 comprises 15 residues. Germline V gene sequence: CDR1 SGHAT, CDR2 FQNNGV. V was clipped by 6 bases and J by 5 bases, with 16 bases between them. The CDR3 reads CASRSLRERTGELFF. CDR3 DNA: TGTGCCAGCAGATCACTAAGGGAGAGGACCGGGGAGCTGTTTTTT.

The table lists this clonotype with a few counts. This rearrangement joins TRBV5-1 to TRBJ2-1, with D possibly TRBD2 on 6 matching bases. This CDR3 has 12 amino acids. Trimming took off 4 bases at V and 10 bases at J, with 12 bases between the two ends. CDR1 and CDR2 (germline): SGHRS, YFSETQ. CDR3 nucleotides: TGCGCCAGCAGCCCGGATAGCGGAGAGCAGTTCTTC. It is translated as CASSPDSGEQFF.

This sequence joins TRBV25-1 and TRBJ2-2; 7 bases match TRBD2. With V trimmed by 4 bases and J by 3 bases, 8 bases remained unmatched. CDR3 length equals 16 residues. From germline, CDR1 is MGHDK and CDR2 SYGVNS. The DNA for the CDR3 is TGTGCCAGCAGTGGGGGAGGGCTTTGGGACACCGGGGAGCTGTTTTTT. Protein: CASSGGGLWDTGELFF.

This clonotype was seen a handful of times. The gene calls are TRBV20-1 and TRBJ2-7, with D perhaps matching TRBD2 (7 bases). The CDR3 is made up of 15 amino acids. Per germline, CDR1 DFQATT and CDR2 SNEGSKA (reference sequence). The germline V and J ends were trimmed by 3 bases and 1 base, with 16 bases remaining between them. The CDR3, as DNA: TGCAGTGCTAGGAGGGGGGGCTACCCTTCCTACGAGCAGTACTTC. Its translation is CSARRGGYPSYEQYF.

The rearrangement joins TRBV5-5 to TRBJ1-3; D call uncertain. V was shortened by 0 bases and J by 0 bases, with 16 bases between the two germline ends. The CDR3 spans 18 residues. Germline loops: CDR1 SGHKS, CDR2 YYEKEE (reference sequence). This CDR3 is CASSLVVYGRFSGNTIYF. The CDR3 DNA reads as TGTGCCAGCAGCTTGGTCGTATACGGACGATTCTCTGGAAACACCATATATTTT.

The CDR3 is CASSRPGLDVETQYF. CDR3 nucleotides: TGCGCCAGCAGCAGACCGGGACTAGATGTAGAGACCCAGTACTTC. The rearrangement links TRBV5-1 to TRBJ2-5; 8 nucleotides match TRBD2. Germline CDR1 and CDR2: SGHRS and YFSETQ. The CDR3 extends over 15 amino acids. After removal of 4 bases from V and 4 bases from J, the junction contained 9 bases not matched to a gene.

This clonotype came up many times. The chain employs TRBV5-1 and TRBJ2-1; no reliable D call. Per the germline V gene, CDR1 is SGHRS and CDR2 is YFSETQ. CDR3 length: 13 residues. The V end lost 0 bases, the J end lost 5 bases, and 6 bases lay between the germline ends. Here the CDR3 reads CASSLEVHNEQFF. The CDR3 DNA follows: TGCGCCAGCAGCTTGGAGGTCCACAATGAGCAGTTCTTC.

J is TRBJ2-1 and V is TRBV4-1, with TRBD2 matching 13 bases. V shed 6 bases, J shed 5 bases, and the junction held 4 bases outside the gene matches. The germline V gene encodes CDR1 MGHRA and CDR2 YSYEKL. The CDR3 has 15 residues. The chain's CDR3 is CASRAGLAGDNEQFF. The CDR3 bases are TGCGCCAGCAGGGCTGGACTAGCGGGGGACAATGAGCAGTTCTTC.

Worth noting for this clonotype: No conserved phenylalanine or tryptophan ends this CDR3, so it is likely a read error. V gene TRBV12-3 or TRBV12-4 combines with J gene TRBJ1-2, with D perhaps TRBD1 (6 bases). The CDR3 length is 13 residues. The germline V and J ends were trimmed by 1 base and 7 bases, with 10 bases remaining between them. The CDR3 DNA reads TGTGCCAGCAGTTTAGGGGGGGCTGGTGGCTACACCTTA. Translating gives CASSLGGAGGYTL.

This clonotype has at least ten counts. This chain links TRBV5-5 with TRBJ2-7; D is perhaps TRBD1 (6 bases). V lost 2 bases to trimming and J lost 0 bases, with 12 bases between them. Germline V gene lookup returns CDR1 SGHKS and CDR2 YYEKEE (reference sequence). There are 15 residues in the CDR3. The DNA for the CDR3 is TGTGCCAGCAGCTTCCGAGGACAGAGCTCCTACGAGCAGTACGTC. Residues: CASSFRGQSSYEQYV.

This clonotype was seen a few times. The J gene is TRBJ2-2, the V gene TRBV5-4, with 10 bases identical to TRBD2. V was pared by 4 bases and J by 7 bases, with 7 bases of the junction left unmatched. Germline V gives CDR1 SGHNT, CDR2 YYREEE (reference sequence). The CDR3 consists of 15 residues. The CDR3 bases are TGTGCCAGCAGCGAAACTAGCGGGGTAGGCGGGGAGCTGTTTTTT. This gives the protein CASSETSGVGGELFF.

This clonotype has a count of ten or more. The J gene is TRBJ2-5, the V gene TRBV5-6; D uncertain. The CDR3 spans 14 residues. Trimming took off 1 base at V and 1 base at J, with 8 bases between the two ends. Per the germline V gene, CDR1 is SGHDT and CDR2 is YYEEEE. The CDR3 nucleotides read TGTGCCAGCAGCTTGCCGCCGCTCCAAGAGACCCAGTACTTC. Its protein product is CASSLPPLQETQYF.

The CDR3 spells CASSPDPTGLHEQFF. The CDR3 bases are TGTGCCAGCAGCCCCGACCCTACAGGGCTACATGAGCAGTTCTTC. The V gene is TRBV5-6, the J gene TRBJ2-1; D is possibly TRBD1 (6 bases). V lost 4 bases to trimming and J lost 8 bases, with 19 bases between them. Germline CDR1 reads SGHDT; CDR2 reads YYEEEE. This CDR3 contains 15 residues.

This clonotype turned up a few times. The chain is built from TRBV7-9 and TRBJ1-6, with D unresolved. Germline-derived CDR1 and CDR2 are SEHNR and FQNEAQ (reference sequence). Trimming cost V 5 bases and J 10 bases, with 9 bases left between them. CDR3 size: 12 residues. CDR3 bases: TGTGCCAGCAGCCTGCGGGAATCACCCCTCCACTTT. It codes for CASSLRESPLHF.

There are a few counts of this clonotype. The chain combines TRBV11-3 with TRBJ1-1; D remains ambiguous. Germline-derived CDR1 and CDR2 are SGHNT and YENEEA. V was pared by 2 bases and J by 0 bases, with 7 bases between. The CDR3 loop spans 14 amino acids. The CDR3 loop reads CASSLIQLNTEAFF. DNA of the CDR3: TGTGCCAGCAGCTTAATACAGCTGAACACTGAAGCTTTCTTT.

This clonotype was seen more than once but under ten times. V usage is TRBV2 and J usage is TRBJ2-3; 9 nucleotides align to TRBD2. The CDR3 sequence is 15 residues long. With V trimmed by 5 bases and J by 5 bases, 8 bases remained unmatched. Looked up from germline, CDR1 is SNHLY and CDR2 is FYNNEI. CDR3: CASSKPSGEGDTQYF. The CDR3 DNA is TGTGCCAGCAGTAAACCTAGCGGGGAGGGAGATACGCAGTATTTT.

This clonotype was observed a handful of times. This chain joins TRBV2 and TRBJ2-7; D uncertain. The V gene's germline CDR1 is SNHLY and CDR2 FYNNEI. V shed 3 bases and J shed 6 bases, with 9 bases lying between them. The CDR3 runs to 12 residues. CDR3 in amino acids: CASSEWAGEQYF. The CDR3 nucleotides read TGTGCCAGCAGTGAGTGGGCAGGCGAGCAGTACTTC.

This clonotype was seen many times. The rearrangement uses TRBV6-5 and TRBJ2-2; D might be TRBD2 (5 bases). Germline CDR1 reads MNHEY; CDR2 reads SVGAGI. V was shortened by 10 bases and J by 1 base, with 10 bases between the two germline ends. The CDR3 loop spans 13 amino acids. CDR3 nucleotides: TGTGCCACCGAGGACTTGAACACCGGGGAGCTGTTTTTT. This codes for CATEDLNTGELFF.

The chain combines TRBV6-2 or TRBV6-3 with TRBJ1-6; tentative D call: TRBD1 (5 bases). V lost 11 bases and J lost 5, with 16 bases in between. Germline assignment: CDR1 MNHEY and CDR2 SVGEGT. The CDR3 contains 14 residues. This CDR3 reads CAGHGTADNSPLHF. The CDR3, as DNA: TGTGCCGGCCACGGGACGGCTGATAATTCACCCCTCCACTTT.